A single sample gave rise to the 31 T cell receptor beta chains below, sequenced in a study of cytomegalovirus exposure and HLA in healthy donors. The repertoire was sequenced with immunoSEQ multiplex PCR; TCRdb's copy has only in-frame clones and lacks some. Found here are 150,000 to 200,000 clones, 91% of them singletons; the top ten hold 3%. The sequenced sample consisted of PBMCs. The origin of the receptors is a woman aged 18 to 35 in good health and CMV-seropositive.

V usage is TRBV28 and J usage is TRBJ1-2; 7 nucleotides align to TRBD1. J gave up 6 bases and V 6 bases, and 1 base lay outside the gene matches. Germline values: CDR1 MDHEN, CDR2 SYDVKM. This CDR3 spans 11 amino acids. CDR3 loop: CASRQGNGYTF. In nucleotides, the CDR3 is TGTGCCAGCAGACAGGGGAATGGCTACACCTTC.

The chain links TRBV18 to TRBJ2-7; weak D call: TRBD1 (5 bases). Trimming removed 3 bases from V and 2 bases from J, with 20 bases in between. CDR1 and CDR2 from the germline V gene are KGHSH and LQKENI. This CDR3 comprises 17 residues. The CDR3 sequence: CASSPRSLSQGAYEQYF. CDR3 nucleotide sequence: TGTGCCAGCTCACCTCGGAGTCTAAGCCAGGGCGCCTACGAGCAGTACTTC.

The rearrangement uses TRBV19 and TRBJ1-2, with TRBD1 identical over 8 bases. V lost 7 bases, J lost 2 bases, and 9 bases stayed unmatched. The germline V gene encodes CDR1 LNHDA and CDR2 SQIVND (reference sequence). The CDR3 consists of 15 residues. The CDR3 bases are TGTGCCAGTAAGCGGACAGGGAGGGGGAACTATGGCTACACCTTC. It specifies CASKRTGRGNYGYTF.

The CDR3 spells CASSFSGRRQETQYF. The CDR3 DNA reads as TGTGCCAGCAGTTTTAGCGGGAGGCGTCAAGAGACCCAGTACTTC. The chain uses TRBV2 and TRBJ2-5, with 10 bases identical to TRBD2. The CDR3 has 15 amino acids. The junction had 5 bases not matched to a gene; V was cut back by 5 bases and J by 2 bases. The germline V gene has CDR1 SNHLY and CDR2 FYNNEI.

This rearrangement joins TRBV10-1 to TRBJ1-2, with 7 positions matching TRBD1. Germline loops: CDR1 WNHNN, CDR2 SYGVQD (reference sequence). The CDR3 loop spans 11 amino acids. V shed 11 bases and J 8 bases; nucleotides not matched to a gene: 8. The CDR3 DNA is TGCGCCTCATCGACAGGGAACGGCTACACCTTC. Translated: CASSTGNGYTF.

The chain carries TRBV9 and TRBJ2-2; 8 bases line up with TRBD1. Germline CDR1 is SGDLS and CDR2 is YYNGEE. The J segment lost 0 bases and the V segment lost 4 bases, leaving 8 bases of the junction unmatched. This CDR3 is built from 17 residues. The CDR3 DNA follows: TGTGCCAGCAGCCCCTCAGGGGGCTGGACGAACACCGGGGAGCTGTTTTTT. This sequence encodes CASSPSGGWTNTGELFF.

V is TRBV7-3 and J is TRBJ2-3; TRBD2 agrees at 11 bases. This CDR3 is built from 20 residues. Germline V gives CDR1 SGHTA, CDR2 FQGTGA. The trim removed 6 bases at V and 2 bases at J, leaving 19 bases unmatched. CDR3 sequence (DNA): TGTGCCAGCAGTTCCACCAACCTCAGTGGACTAGCGGGCTTCACAGATACGCAGTATTTT. Encoded protein: CASSSTNLSGLAGFTDTQYF.

The gene calls are TRBV7-9 and TRBJ2-7, with D perhaps matching TRBD2 (5 bases). The germline gives CDR1 SEHNR, CDR2 FQNEAQ (reference sequence). Trimming took off 5 bases at V and 3 bases at J, with 17 bases between the two ends. The length of the CDR3 is 15 residues. CDR3 sequence: CASSPTLRGLYEQYF. In DNA, the CDR3 is TGTGCCAGCAGCCCCACTCTGAGAGGGCTCTACGAGCAGTACTTC.

The genes are TRBV7-8 and TRBJ2-1, with D unresolved. The CDR3 covers 16 residues. V dropped 5 bases and J dropped 4 bases, with 18 bases sitting between them. Germline CDR1 and CDR2: SGHVS and FQNEAQ. CDR3 bases: TGTGCCAGCAGCCCCGGGTCCGACTGGGTATACAATGAGCAGTTCTTC. Its protein product is CASSPGSDWVYNEQFF.

This chain links TRBV15 with TRBJ2-3; possible D gene TRBD2, 5 bases. V lost 1 base, J lost 4 bases, and 15 bases lay in between. Germline CDR1 and CDR2: LNHNV and YYDKDF (reference sequence). The CDR3 runs 16 residues. CDR3 in amino acids: CATSRARGSGSDTQYF. The CDR3 bases are TGTGCCACCAGCAGAGCCCGTGGGTCGGGGTCAGATACGCAGTATTTT.

This clone was counted a single time. This chain uses TRBV18 with TRBJ1-1, with D hard to call. There are 12 residues in the CDR3. Deletions cut 1 base from V and 6 bases from J, with 6 bases between. The germline CDR1 and CDR2 sequences are KGHSH and LQKENI. The CDR3 sequence: CASSPRESEAFF. The CDR3 DNA reads as TGTGCCAGCTCACCACGGGAGTCTGAAGCTTTCTTT.

This sequence joins TRBV20-1 and TRBJ2-7; D is possibly TRBD2 (6 bases). CDR3 size: 11 residues. Germline CDR1 is DFQATT and CDR2 is SNEGSKA (reference sequence). Trimming cost V 3 bases and J 4 bases, with 7 bases left between them. The CDR3 loop reads CSASGGYEQYF. For the CDR3, the DNA is TGCAGTGCTAGTGGGGGGTACGAGCAGTACTTC.

This clone occurred once. This chain connects TRBV6-5 to TRBJ2-7; 7 bases agree with TRBD1. This CDR3 has 14 residues. The V and J ends lost 2 bases and 5 bases, in that order; junction bases with no gene match: 6. In germline, CDR1 is MNHEY, CDR2 SVGAGI. CDR3 in amino acids: CASSYLNRGHEQYF. In DNA, the CDR3 is TGTGCCAGCAGTTACCTAAACAGGGGCCACGAGCAGTACTTC.

This rearrangement joins TRBV5-4 to TRBJ2-7; 10 bases are a match to TRBD1. CDR1 and CDR2 (germline): SGHNT, YYREEE (reference sequence). There are 15 residues in the CDR3. V lost 3 bases and J lost 4; bases outside the gene matches: 7. The CDR3 is CASSYPTGGAYEQYF. In DNA, the CDR3 is TGTGCCAGCAGCTATCCGACAGGGGGCGCGTACGAGCAGTACTTC.

V usage is TRBV4-2 and J usage is TRBJ2-3; 10 positions agree with TRBD2. From germline, CDR1 is LGHNA and CDR2 YNFKEQ. Losses at the gene ends were 1 base for V and 0 bases for J; bases not matched to a gene: 7. CDR3 length: 18 amino acids. For the CDR3, the DNA is TGTGCCAGCAGCCAAGTGATAGCGGGGGGACCTAGCACAGATACGCAGTATTTT. Its translation: CASSQVIAGGPSTDTQYF.

The chain employs TRBV29-1 and TRBJ2-7; 9 bases match TRBD2. CDR1 and CDR2 from the germline V gene are SQVTM and ANQGSEA. CDR3 length equals 15 residues. The V and J ends lost 1 base and 2 bases, in that order; junction bases with no gene match: 6. In nucleotides, the CDR3 is TGCAGCGTTGAAGGGCTAGCGGGATCCACCTACGAGCAGTACTTC. It yields the protein CSVEGLAGSTYEQYF.

This sequence joins TRBV6-6 and TRBJ1-3; D remains unclear. The CDR3 is made up of 13 amino acids. V lost 2 bases and J lost 4, with 6 bases in between. Germline assignment: CDR1 MNHNY and CDR2 SVGAGI (reference sequence). This chain's CDR3 is CASSYEVGNTIYF. The CDR3 coding sequence is TGTGCCAGCAGTTACGAGGTCGGAAACACCATATATTTT.

This chain uses TRBV5-1 with TRBJ1-3; TRBD1 matches at 9 bases. There are 18 residues in the CDR3. Germline trimming cut 3 bases from V and 4 bases from J; bases unmatched to any gene: 14. Germline-derived CDR1 and CDR2 are SGHRS and YFSETQ. CDR3 in DNA: TGCGCCAGCAGCTCCTTTACACAGGGGGCAACAAGGGGAAACACCATATATTTT. This sequence encodes CASSSFTQGATRGNTIYF.

CDR3 DNA: TGTGCCAGCAGCTTACACTCCTACGAGCAGTACTTC. Protein: CASSLHSYEQYF. The rearrangement uses TRBV7-2 and TRBJ2-7, with D unresolved. Deletions cut 2 bases from V and 0 bases from J, with 2 bases between. The CDR3 has 12 amino acids. Germline V gene data show CDR1 as SGHTA and CDR2 as FQGNSA.

This clone appeared once. The V call is TRBV5-1, the J call TRBJ2-1; 9 positions agree with TRBD2. The CDR3 consists of 16 residues. J was trimmed by 7 bases and V by 4 bases; bases with no gene match: 12. Germline V gene lookup returns CDR1 SGHRS and CDR2 YFSETQ. The CDR3: CASSHNVAGVKNEQFF. The CDR3 region has the DNA TGCGCCAGCAGCCACAACGTAGCGGGGGTGAAAAATGAGCAGTTCTTC.

The chain has TRBV28 and TRBJ1-6, with D unclear. The V end was cut by 6 bases, the J end by 6 bases, with 12 bases between. The CDR3 length is 14 residues. Germline lookup yields CDR1 MDHEN and CDR2 SYDVKM. The CDR3 DNA sequence: TGTGCCAGCAGCCTACTAGGAGTTAATTCACCCCTCCACTTT. It specifies CASSLLGVNSPLHF.

The CDR3 bases are TGTGCCAGCATCCTACGCCCACTGAATCAGCCCCAGCATTTT. Protein sequence: CASILRPLNQPQHF. The J gene is TRBJ1-5, the V gene TRBV6-6; no clear D gene. Germline V gives CDR1 MNHNY, CDR2 SVGAGI (reference sequence). The CDR3 length is 14 residues. With 7 bases removed from V and 4 bases from J, the gap between germline ends came to 14 bases.

V usage is TRBV14 and J usage is TRBJ2-1; 14 bases are shared with TRBD2. CDR1 is SGHDN, CDR2 FVKESK, per germline. The CDR3 has 18 amino acids. The V segment lost 2 bases and the J segment 7 bases; nucleotides outside the gene matches: 10. CDR3 loop: CASSQPKEWTSGRNEQFF. Written as DNA, the CDR3 is TGTGCCAGCAGCCAACCGAAGGAGTGGACTAGCGGGAGGAATGAGCAGTTCTTC.

The chain is built from TRBV27 and TRBJ1-2, with no clear D. V lost 3 bases and J 5 bases, leaving 7 bases between the germline ends. The length of the CDR3 is 12 residues. The V gene's germline CDR1 is MNHEY and CDR2 SMNVEV (reference sequence). The DNA for the CDR3 is TGTGCCAGCAGTTTGGGGAGATATGGCTACACCTTC. Its protein product is CASSLGRYGYTF.

CDR3 region: CASSPTPLLAATYEQYF. CDR3 bases: TGTGCCAGCAGCCCAACCCCCTTACTAGCGGCAACCTACGAGCAGTACTTC. This chain uses TRBV7-9 with TRBJ2-7; 8 nucleotides align to TRBD2. Germline V gene lookup returns CDR1 SEHNR and CDR2 FQNEAQ (reference sequence). After removal of 5 bases from V and 2 bases from J, the junction contained 14 bases not matched to a gene. The CDR3 spans 17 residues.

The V call is TRBV9, the J call TRBJ2-7, with 8 positions matching TRBD1. The CDR3 totals 14 residues. Germline V gives CDR1 SGDLS, CDR2 YYNGEE. The V and J ends lost 1 base and 6 bases, in that order; junction bases with no gene match: 6. CDR3 sequence (DNA): TGTGCCAGCAGCGTACAGGACAGGGTGGGCGAGCAGTACTTC. Amino acid sequence: CASSVQDRVGEQYF.

The table lists this clone with a count of one. The chain uses TRBV5-8 and TRBJ2-7, with D possibly being TRBD2 (6 bases). The CDR3 runs 14 residues. Germline V gene data show CDR1 as SGHTS and CDR2 as YDEGEE. V was shortened by 0 bases and J by 5 bases, with 12 bases between the two germline ends. The CDR3 is CASSLVSGRHEQYF. CDR3 coding DNA: TGTGCCAGCAGCTTGGTTTCGGGGAGGCACGAGCAGTACTTC.

This chain uses TRBV10-1 with TRBJ2-1; 8 bases are a match to TRBD1. Per germline, CDR1 WNHNN and CDR2 SYGVQD (reference sequence). Trimming removed 4 bases from V and 3 bases from J; junction bases left unmatched: 2. The CDR3 covers 14 residues. CDR3 sequence (DNA): TGCGCCAGCAGTGCTGGACAGGGCTACAATGAGCAGTTCTTC. Translated: CASSAGQGYNEQFF.

This chain uses TRBV25-1 with TRBJ2-1, with D perhaps matching TRBD1 (6 bases). V lost 3 bases, J lost 0 bases, and 15 bases lay in between. Per the germline V gene, CDR1 is MGHDK and CDR2 is SYGVNS. The CDR3 extends over 17 amino acids. CDR3 in DNA: TGTGCCAGCAGTGACGTAACAGGGAAGTCCTCCTACAATGAGCAGTTCTTC. It specifies CASSDVTGKSSYNEQFF.

This chain uses TRBV9 with TRBJ2-3; D possibly corresponds to TRBD2 (5 bases). Germline lookup yields CDR1 SGDLS and CDR2 YYNGEE. CDR3 length equals 17 residues. The V end lost 4 bases, the J end lost 0 bases, and 18 bases lay between the germline ends. CDR3: CASSTRWGLTSTDTQYF. The CDR3, as DNA: TGTGCCAGCAGCACTAGATGGGGTCTGACTAGCACAGATACGCAGTATTTT.

This chain uses TRBV2 with TRBJ1-1, with D perhaps TRBD1 (5 bases). Deletions cut 9 bases from V and 1 base from J, with 15 bases between. CDR1 is SNHLY and CDR2 is FYNNEI in the germline V gene. The length of the CDR3 is 14 residues. The CDR3 loop reads CASEDGHQNTEAFF. CDR3 in DNA: TGTGCCAGTGAAGACGGACACCAGAACACTGAAGCTTTCTTT. Variable domain in full (rest from reference TRBV2 and TRBJ1-1): EPEVTQTPSHQVTQMGQEVILRCVPISNHLYFYWYRQILGQKVEFLVSFYNNEISEKSEIFDDQFSVERPDGSNFTLKIRSTKLEDSAMYFCASEDGHQNTEAFFGQGTRLTVV.